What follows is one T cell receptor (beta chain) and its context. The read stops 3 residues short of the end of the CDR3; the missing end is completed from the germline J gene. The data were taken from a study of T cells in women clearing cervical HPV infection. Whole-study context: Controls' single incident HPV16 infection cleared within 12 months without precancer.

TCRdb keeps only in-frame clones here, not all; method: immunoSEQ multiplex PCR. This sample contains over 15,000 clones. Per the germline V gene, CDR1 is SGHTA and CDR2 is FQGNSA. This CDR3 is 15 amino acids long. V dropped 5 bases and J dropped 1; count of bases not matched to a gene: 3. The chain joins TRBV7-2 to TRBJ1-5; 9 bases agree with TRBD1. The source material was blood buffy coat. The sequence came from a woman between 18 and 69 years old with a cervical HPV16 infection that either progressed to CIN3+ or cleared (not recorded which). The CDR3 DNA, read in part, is TGTGCCAGCAGCCCACAGGGGGCGAGCAATCAGCCC. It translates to CASSPQGASNQP. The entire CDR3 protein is CASSPQGASNQPQHF.